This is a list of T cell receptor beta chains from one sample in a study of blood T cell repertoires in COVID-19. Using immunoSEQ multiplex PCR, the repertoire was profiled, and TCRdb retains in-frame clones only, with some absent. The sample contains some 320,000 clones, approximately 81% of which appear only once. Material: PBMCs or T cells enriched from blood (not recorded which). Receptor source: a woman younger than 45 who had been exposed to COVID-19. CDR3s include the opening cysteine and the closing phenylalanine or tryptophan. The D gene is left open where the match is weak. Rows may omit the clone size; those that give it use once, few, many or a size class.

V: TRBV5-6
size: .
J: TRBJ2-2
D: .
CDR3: CASSLGQGTGELFF
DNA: TGTGCCAGCAGCTTAGGGCAGGGAACCGGGGAGCTGTTTTTT

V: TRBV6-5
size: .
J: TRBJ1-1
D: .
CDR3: CASSYSSGVGTEAFF
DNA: TGTGCCAGCAGTTACTCCTCAGGGGTTGGCACTGAAGCTTTCTTT

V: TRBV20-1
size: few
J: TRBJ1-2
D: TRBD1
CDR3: CSAKQGYVYTF
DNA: TGCAGTGCTAAACAGGGGTACGTCTACACCTTC

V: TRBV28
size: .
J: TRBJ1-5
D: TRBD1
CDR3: CASSLRQGDQPQHF
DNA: TGTGCCAGCAGTTTGAGGCAGGGGGATCAGCCCCAGCATTTT

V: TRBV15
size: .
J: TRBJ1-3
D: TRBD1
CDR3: CATSKTTQGAGGNTIYF
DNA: TGTGCCACCAGCAAAACAACACAGGGGGCGGGAGGAAACACCATATATTTT

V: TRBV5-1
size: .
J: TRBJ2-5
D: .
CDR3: CASSPSGREETQYF
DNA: TGCGCCAGCAGCCCATCGGGCAGGGAAGAGACCCAGTACTTC

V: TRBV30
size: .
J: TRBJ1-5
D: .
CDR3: CAWNPQGGNQPQHF
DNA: TGTGCCTGGAATCCACAGGGTGGCAATCAGCCCCAGCATTTT

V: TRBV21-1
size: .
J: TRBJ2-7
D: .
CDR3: CASSKPDGQLISYEQYF
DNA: TGTGCCAGCAGCAAACCAGACGGACAGTTAATCTCCTACGAGCAGTACTTC

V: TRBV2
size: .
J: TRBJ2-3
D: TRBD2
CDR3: CASIGVAGGGTDTQYF
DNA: TGTGCCAGCATTGGGGTAGCGGGAGGCGGTACAGATACGCAGTATTTT

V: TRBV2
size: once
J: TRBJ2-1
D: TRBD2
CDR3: CASSASSGAGEEQFF
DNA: TGTGCCAGCAGTGCCTCTAGCGGGGCCGGGGAGGAGCAGTTCTTC

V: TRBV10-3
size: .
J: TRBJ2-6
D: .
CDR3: CAISEPRRNSGANVLTF
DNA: TGTGCCATCAGTGAACCTAGACGGAACTCTGGGGCCAACGTCCTGACTTTC

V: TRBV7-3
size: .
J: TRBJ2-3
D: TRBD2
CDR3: CASSLTGLAGRGDTQYF
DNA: TGTGCCAGCAGCTTAACCGGACTAGCGGGAAGGGGAGATACGCAGTATTTT

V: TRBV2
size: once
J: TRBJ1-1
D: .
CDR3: CASGQINTEAFF
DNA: TGTGCCAGCGGGCAGATCAACACTGAAGCTTTCTTT

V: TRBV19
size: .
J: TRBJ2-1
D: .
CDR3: CASSPTGVGEQFF
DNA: TGTGCCAGTAGCCCTACTGGCGTCGGGGAGCAGTTCTTC

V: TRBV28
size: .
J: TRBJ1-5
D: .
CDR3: CASLKSRQGWNQPQHF
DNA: TGTGCCAGCCTGAAGAGTAGGCAGGGCTGGAATCAGCCCCAGCATTTT

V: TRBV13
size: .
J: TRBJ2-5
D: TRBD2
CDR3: CASSLGTSGVGETQYF
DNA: TGTGCCAGCAGCTTAGGGACTAGCGGGGTAGGAGAGACCCAGTACTTC

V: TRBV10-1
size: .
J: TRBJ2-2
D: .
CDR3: CASSEKLVQTGELFF
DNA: TGCGCCAGCAGTGAGAAACTAGTACAGACCGGGGAGCTGTTTTTT

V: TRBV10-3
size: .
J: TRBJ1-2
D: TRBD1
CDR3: CAISESGGDSTQGYTF
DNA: TGTGCCATCAGTGAGTCAGGAGGGGACAGCACGCAGGGCTACACCTTC

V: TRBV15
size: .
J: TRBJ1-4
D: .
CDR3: CATSRASGTQGIGKLFF
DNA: TGTGCCACCAGCAGAGCCTCCGGGACCCAGGGGATCGGAAAACTGTTTTTT

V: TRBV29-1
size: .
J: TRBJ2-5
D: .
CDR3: CSVRNTGKGGETQYF
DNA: TGCAGCGTTCGAAATACCGGGAAAGGTGGAGAGACCCAGTACTTC

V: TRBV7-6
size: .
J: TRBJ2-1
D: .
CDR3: CASSPGRLTENEQFF
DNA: TGTGCCAGCAGCCCCGGGAGATTAACAGAAAATGAGCAGTTCTTC

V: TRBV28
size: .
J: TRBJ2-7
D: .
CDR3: CASSLYWGSSYEQYF
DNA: TGTGCCAGCAGTTTATATTGGGGCAGCTCCTACGAGCAGTACTTC

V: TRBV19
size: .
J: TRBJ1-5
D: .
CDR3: CASSYTLAGQPRRDQPQHF
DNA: TGTGCCAGTTCTTATACTCTTGCTGGACAGCCCCGCCGGGATCAGCCCCAGCATTTT

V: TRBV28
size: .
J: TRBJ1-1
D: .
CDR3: CASSFQGEAFF
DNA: TGTGCCAGCAGTTTTCAGGGGGAAGCTTTCTTT

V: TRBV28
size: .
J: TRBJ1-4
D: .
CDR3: CASSPSTVEKLFF
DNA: TGTGCCAGCAGTCCATCGACTGTTGAAAAACTGTTTTTT

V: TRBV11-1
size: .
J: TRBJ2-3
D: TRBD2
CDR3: CASRAGVGTDTQYF
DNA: TGTGCCAGCAGAGCGGGAGTTGGCACAGATACGCAGTATTTT

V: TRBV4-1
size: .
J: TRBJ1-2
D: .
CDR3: CASSQAGGDLYGYTF
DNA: TGCGCCAGCAGCCAAGCGGGGGGCGACCTCTATGGCTACACCTTC

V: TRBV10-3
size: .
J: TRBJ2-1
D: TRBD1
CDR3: CATDPGTGYNEQFF
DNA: TGTGCCACAGATCCCGGGACAGGCTACAATGAGCAGTTCTTC

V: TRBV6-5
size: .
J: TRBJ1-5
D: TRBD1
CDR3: CASSPRQGYQPQHF
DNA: TGTGCCAGCAGCCCAAGACAGGGGTATCAGCCCCAGCATTTT

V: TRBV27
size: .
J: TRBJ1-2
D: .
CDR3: CASSLTNNYGYTF
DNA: TGTGCCAGCAGCCTGACAAATAACTATGGCTACACCTTC

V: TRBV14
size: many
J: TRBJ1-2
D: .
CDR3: CASSQDMTRGYGYTF
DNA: TGTGCCAGCAGCCAAGATATGACCCGGGGGTATGGCTACACCTTC

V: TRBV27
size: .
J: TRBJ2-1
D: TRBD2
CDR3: CASSLSTGLAPYNEQFF
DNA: TGTGCCAGCAGTTTATCTACGGGACTAGCGCCCTACAATGAGCAGTTCTTC

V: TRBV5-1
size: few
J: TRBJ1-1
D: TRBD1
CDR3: CASSYRGRNTEAFF
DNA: TGCGCCAGCAGCTACAGGGGTCGGAACACTGAAGCTTTCTTT

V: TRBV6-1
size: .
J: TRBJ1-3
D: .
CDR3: CASSESRYSGNTIYF
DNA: TGTGCCAGCAGTGAGTCCAGGTACTCTGGAAACACCATATATTTT

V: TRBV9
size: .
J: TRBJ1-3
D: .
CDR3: CASSTNQVSSGNTIYF
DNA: TGTGCCAGCAGCACGAACCAGGTTAGCTCTGGAAACACCATATATTTT

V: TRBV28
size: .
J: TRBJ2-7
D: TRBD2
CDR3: CAGGSSYEQYF
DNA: TGTGCCGGCGGGAGCTCCTACGAGCAGTACTTC